A single sample gave rise to the 17 T cell receptor beta chains below, sequenced in a study of T-cell reconstitution after alpha-beta-depleted transplantation in children. The authors prepared the TCRbeta library with unique molecular identifiers. TCRdb re-analysed the PCR reads in MiXCR, keeping a single row per CDR3 protein. The sample has fewer than 20,000 distinct CDR3 sequences, roughly 5.6% seen once. The sample was PBMCs, taken before TCRalphabeta/CD19-depleted stem cell transplant. These receptor sequences come from a boy aged 10-17 years with acute lymphoblastic leukemia, due to receive a stem cell transplant.

The sample holds many counts of this clonotype. The V and J genes are TRBV6-2 or TRBV6-3 and TRBJ2-7; tentatively, D is TRBD1 (5 bases). The CDR3 spans 13 residues. Germline V CDR1 and CDR2: MNHEY, SVGEGT. V lost 4 bases, J lost 0 bases, and 7 bases lay in between. The CDR3 nucleotides are TGTGCCAGCAGTTGGGGCGGCTCCTACGAGCAGTACTTC. Its translation is CASSWGGSYEQYF.

This clonotype was seen more than once but under ten times. The chain has TRBV5-6 and TRBJ2-3; D may be TRBD2 (7 bases). V gave up 4 bases and J gave up 2 bases, with 17 bases separating them. Germline assignment: CDR1 SGHDT and CDR2 YYEEEE. CDR3 length: 16 residues. CDR3 sequence: CASSPLGGGYTDTQYF. The CDR3 DNA reads as TGTGCCAGCAGCCCTTTAGGGGGGGGTTACACAGATACGCAGTATTTT.

This clonotype is labeled medium-sized. J is TRBJ2-7 and V is TRBV4-3, with 8 bases that match TRBD2. Looked up from germline, CDR1 is LGHNA and CDR2 is YSLEER. The CDR3 covers 16 residues. The ends lost 0 bases at V and 3 bases at J; junction bases unmatched: 7. The CDR3 is CASSQDRGGSGYEQYF. CDR3 nucleotide sequence: TGCGCCAGCAGCCAAGATCGGGGGGGATCGGGCTACGAGCAGTACTTC.

This clonotype occurred many times. The chain couples TRBV2 to TRBJ2-6; D might be TRBD1 or TRBD2, each matching 5 bases. Trimming stripped 5 bases from V and 2 bases from J, with 7 bases between. CDR1 SNHLY and CDR2 FYNNEI come from the germline V gene. This CDR3 comprises 14 residues. As DNA, the CDR3 is TGTGCCAGCAGTTCGGGGCCTGGGGCCAACGTCCTGACTTTC. Translation gives CASSSGPGANVLTF.

This clonotype was seen at least ten times. The rearrangement uses TRBV9 and TRBJ1-2; D uncertain. V lost 0 bases and J 5 bases, leaving 5 bases between the germline ends. Germline V lookup: CDR1 SGDLS, CDR2 YYNGEE. The CDR3 runs 12 residues. The CDR3 region is CASSVVRYGYTF. Written as DNA, the CDR3 is TGTGCCAGCAGCGTAGTCAGATATGGCTACACCTTC.

This clonotype was observed at least ten times. The chain recombines TRBV11-3 with TRBJ2-7; no clear D. CDR1 is SGHNT, CDR2 YENEEA, per germline. The ends were cut back, 4 bases at V and 3 bases at J, with 22 bases in the middle. This CDR3 contains 17 residues. Here the CDR3 DNA reads TGTGCCAGCAGCTCCTCCCCCGCCGATCCCCACTACTACGAGCAGTACTTC. Translated: CASSSSPADPHYYEQYF. Variable domain in full (rest from reference TRBV11-3 and TRBJ2-7): EAGVVQSPRYKIIEKKQPVAFWCNPISGHNTLYWYLQNLGQGPELLIRYENEEAVDDSQLPKDRFSAERLKGVDSTLKIQPAELGDSAVYLCASSSSPADPHYYEQYFGPGTRLTVT.

This clonotype was counted at least ten times. The rearrangement links TRBV7-2 to TRBJ2-7; a weak D match, TRBD2 (5 bases). With 1 base removed from V and 3 bases from J, the gap between germline ends came to 22 bases. Germline lookup yields CDR1 SGHTA and CDR2 FQGNSA. The CDR3 consists of 18 residues. In DNA, the CDR3 is TGTGCCAGCAGCTTAGTCGAGGGCTCTCTCTCTTGGAACTACGAGCAGTACTTC. It specifies CASSLVEGSLSWNYEQYF.

This clonotype was recorded many times. The J gene is TRBJ1-2, the V gene TRBV6-5; D may be TRBD1 (5 bases). Trimming shortened V by 0 bases and J by 3 bases, and 14 bases separated the two germline ends. The CDR3 extends over 16 amino acids. CDR1 MNHEY and CDR2 SVGAGI come from the germline V gene. CDR3 sequence reads: CASSYSGGAGHYGYTF. CDR3 nucleotides: TGTGCCAGCAGTTACTCGGGCGGGGCTGGACACTATGGCTACACCTTC.

This clonotype is labeled medium-sized (0.01 to 0.1%). V is TRBV12-3 or TRBV12-4 and J is TRBJ2-3, with a weak D call TRBD1 (6 bases). This CDR3 is 15 amino acids long. With 6 bases removed from V and 6 bases from J, the gap between germline ends came to 19 bases. For the CDR3, the DNA is TGTGCCAGCAGCTCAGGGGTAGGGACATCCGATACGCAGTATTTT. It is translated as CASSSGVGTSDTQYF.

This clonotype was seen many times. The chain links TRBV5-1 to TRBJ2-1, with a weak D call TRBD1 (5 bases). Germline values: CDR1 SGHRS, CDR2 YFSETQ. Trimming pared 4 bases from V and 4 bases from J, leaving 9 bases between. The CDR3 length is 13 residues. This CDR3 is CASSMTEYNEQFF. The DNA for the CDR3 is TGCGCCAGCAGCATGACAGAATACAATGAGCAGTTCTTC.

The chain links TRBV20-1 to TRBJ1-5, with D possibly TRBD1 on 5 matching bases. The CDR3 is 17 residues long. Germline V gene lookup returns CDR1 DFQATT and CDR2 SNEGSKA (reference sequence). V was pared by 3 bases and J by 4 bases, with 22 bases between. The CDR3 nucleotides are TGCAGTGCTAGGACCGGGGGAGTTGTTCCGGGGAATCAGCCCCAGCATTTT. Protein sequence: CSARTGGVVPGNQPQHF.

The table lists this clonotype with many counts. CDR3 in amino acids: CASSSRVYEQYF. DNA for the CDR3: TGTGCCAGCAGTTCCAGGGTGTACGAGCAGTACTTC. The chain combines TRBV28 with TRBJ2-7; a weak D match, TRBD1 (5 bases). The V end lost 4 bases, the J end lost 4 bases, and 8 bases lay between the germline ends. Germline CDR1 and CDR2: MDHEN and SYDVKM. The CDR3 is made up of 12 amino acids.

This clonotype occurred many times. The rearrangement links TRBV4-3 to TRBJ1-4; D is undetermined. The ends were cut back, 2 bases at V and 8 bases at J, with 12 bases in the middle. The germline V gene encodes CDR1 LGHNA and CDR2 YSLEER. The CDR3 consists of 14 residues. CDR3 nucleotide sequence: TGCGCCAGCAGCCAAAGGGCCGGTATGGAAAAACTGTTTTTT. It translates to CASSQRAGMEKLFF.

The table lists this clonotype with many counts. The chain recombines TRBV19 with TRBJ2-1, with 9 bases aligning to TRBD2. Looked up from germline, CDR1 is LNHDA and CDR2 is SQIVND (reference sequence). V dropped 10 bases and J dropped 8; count of bases not matched to a gene: 12. The CDR3 spans 14 residues. The CDR3 loop is CATAWRGGIYEQFF. CDR3 DNA sequence: TGTGCCACCGCATGGCGGGGGGGGATCTATGAGCAGTTCTTC. The variable domain in full, with the rest retrieved from reference TRBV19 and TRBJ2-1, is DGGITQSPKYLFRKEGQNVTLSCEQNLNHDAMYWYRQDPGQGLRLIYYSQIVNDFQKGDIAEGYSVSREKKESFPLTVTSAQKNPTAFYLCATAWRGGIYEQFFGPGTRLTVL.

This clonotype was recorded many times. The rearrangement joins TRBV28 to TRBJ2-4, with TRBD1 matching over 8 bases. Germline V CDR1 and CDR2: MDHEN, SYDVKM. The CDR3 contains 14 residues. The J segment lost 9 bases and the V segment lost 5 bases, leaving 9 bases of the junction unmatched. In nucleotides, the CDR3 is TGTGCCAGCAGTCCACCTCAGGGGGCAGTCATTCAGTACTTC. It codes for CASSPPQGAVIQYF.

This clonotype was seen many times. The rearrangement links TRBV2 to TRBJ2-5; 10 nucleotides match TRBD2. This CDR3 comprises 13 residues. The V gene's germline CDR1 is SNHLY and CDR2 FYNNEI. V was clipped by 6 bases and J by 5 bases; unmatched bases: 3. CDR3 sequence: CASRGTSVETQYF. CDR3 coding DNA: TGTGCCAGCAGGGGGACTAGCGTTGAGACCCAGTACTTC.

This chain joins TRBV5-6 and TRBJ2-5; unclear D gene. CDR1 and CDR2 from the germline V gene are SGHDT and YYEEEE. There are 14 residues in the CDR3. Trimming removed 7 bases at V and 4 bases at J, with 17 bases between. CDR3 sequence (DNA): TGTGCCAGCGGCCCCCTGGCCCTTCCAGAGACCCAGTACTTC. Protein sequence: CASGPLALPETQYF.